The clone carrying this T cell receptor (beta chain) is medium-sized by share. These data come from a study of liver allograft versus peripheral blood T cells. Study background: Repertoires from peripheral blood of liver transplant recipients were compared with those inside their transplanted livers.

MiXCR, run by TCRdb on the reads, gives a single entry per CDR3 protein. The sample has around 4,000 distinct CDR3 sequences; approximately 15% are singletons. The germline V gene has CDR1 MNHEY and CDR2 SMNVEV (reference sequence). Losses at the gene ends were 6 bases for V and 7 bases for J; bases not matched to a gene: 10. This CDR3 has 15 amino acids. The chain combines TRBV27 with TRBJ2-3; the match to TRBD2 covers 10 bases. The TCR was taken from a human patient who had a liver transplant. Some T cells may have come from the graft donor. The CDR3 DNA is TGTGCCAGCAGCGCTAGACTAGCGGGTGGACATACGCAGTATTTT. Its translation: CASSARLAGGHTQYF.